Listed below are T cell receptor beta chains from one sample, sequenced in a study of shared clonotypes between healthy human individuals. TCRdb's table, derived via immunoSEQ multiplex PCR, lists solely in-frame clones and lacks some. The table has around 560,000 clones, roughly 95% seen once. The specimen sequenced was naive CD8+ T cells sorted from blood. These receptors all stem from a woman aged 25 to 39 in good health. CDR3s include the opening cysteine and the closing phenylalanine or tryptophan. D genes are given only for firm matches. Size is omitted from some rows. Given values are once, few, many or a class for expanded clones.

D gene	V gene	clone size	J gene	CDR3 DNA	CDR3 protein
-	TRBV27	-	TRBJ2-1	TGTGCCAGCAGTTTAGGTACCGGTGAGCAGTTCTTC	CASSLGTGEQFF
-	TRBV28	-	TRBJ2-5	TGTGCCAGCAGTTTAGCGTATCGAGGGGCGACCGGGGAGACCCAGTACTTC	CASSLAYRGATGETQYF
TRBD1	TRBV28	-	TRBJ1-2	TGTGCCAGCAGAATAAGTCGGACAGGGGCCTATCGCTACACCTTC	CASRISRTGAYRYTF
-	TRBV29-1	-	TRBJ1-2	TGCAGCGTCGTCGGACAGACCCGTGGCTACACCTTC	CSVVGQTRGYTF
-	TRBV11-2	-	TRBJ2-1	TGTGCCAGCAGCCCTCCGGGTGGACCCAATGAGCAGTTCTTC	CASSPPGGPNEQFF
TRBD2	TRBV19	-	TRBJ2-7	TGTGCCAGTAGCAACTCGCTAGCGGGAGACCACGAGCAGTACTTC	CASSNSLAGDHEQYF
TRBD1	TRBV29-1	-	TRBJ2-7	TGCAGCGTTGAGGGGGTCGGGACAGGGAGCTCCTACGAGCAGTACTTC	CSVEGVGTGSSYEQYF
-	TRBV27	once	TRBJ2-7	TGTGCCAGCAGTTTATCGGGACTGAACTACGAGCAGTACTTC	CASSLSGLNYEQYF
-	TRBV28	-	TRBJ2-5	TGTGCCAGCAGTCTCCTTGCGATCCGATGGGATCAAGAGACCCAGTACTTC	CASSLLAIRWDQETQYF
-	TRBV5-6	-	TRBJ1-1	TGTGCCAGCAGCTTTTGGGGGGCAGGTTGGACTGAAGCTTTCTTT	CASSFWGAGWTEAFF
-	TRBV6-1	-	TRBJ2-7	TGTGCCAGCAGTGAATTTCTGGGAGGCTACGAGCAGTACTTC	CASSEFLGGYEQYF
-	TRBV28	-	TRBJ1-5	TGTGCCAGCAGTTTGGTAGGCAATCAGCCCCAGCATTTT	CASSLVGNQPQHF